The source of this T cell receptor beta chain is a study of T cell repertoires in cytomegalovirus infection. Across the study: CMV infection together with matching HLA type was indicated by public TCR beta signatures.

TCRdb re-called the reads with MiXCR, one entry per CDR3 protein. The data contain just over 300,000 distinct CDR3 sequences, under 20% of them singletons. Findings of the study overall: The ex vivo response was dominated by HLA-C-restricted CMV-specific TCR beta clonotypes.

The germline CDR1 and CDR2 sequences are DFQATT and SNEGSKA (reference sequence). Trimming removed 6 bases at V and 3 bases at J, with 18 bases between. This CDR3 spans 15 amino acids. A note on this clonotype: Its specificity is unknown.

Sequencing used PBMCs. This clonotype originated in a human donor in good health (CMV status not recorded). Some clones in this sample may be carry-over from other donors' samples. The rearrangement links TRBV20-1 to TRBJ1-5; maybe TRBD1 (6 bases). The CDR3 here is CSANRESGDNQPQHF. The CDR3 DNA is TGCAGTGCGAACAGGGAGTCAGGGGACAATCAGCCCCAGCATTTT.